This entry describes one T cell receptor (beta chain). This specimen belongs to a study of blood T cell repertoires in COVID-19. Across the study: Samples of COVID-19 (acute and convalescent) were obtained from the United States, Italy and Spain. T cells, B-cell-depleted T cells, or PBMCs provided the cDNA or gDNA that served as material.

This CDR3 has 17 amino acids. Original handling: Counts of nucleated cells, estimated from reference gene primer amplification, were obtained. This table comes from immunoSEQ multiplex PCR, and its TCRdb copy is limited to in-frame clones, with some not included. D and trimming come from the DNA, and the V and J calls and clone size come from that table. The profile shows some 53,000 clones, 80% to 90% of them singletons. This TCR came from a man aged 65-85 years with acute or convalescent COVID-19. V usage is TRBV12-2 and J usage is TRBJ2-1; the table's D call TRBD1 went unverified against the DNA. TRBV12-2 is an annotated pseudogene. Sequencing was carried out using peripheral blood. CDR3 bases: TGTGCAAGTCGCTTAGGAAAAATCAGGGGGTTTTACAATGAGCAGTTCTTC. This codes for CASRLGKIRGFYNEQFF.